This TCR beta chain comes out of a study of CXCR3-negative and CXCR3-positive naive CD8 T cells. The CDR3 extends over 15 amino acids. The germline V gene encodes CDR1 SGHNT and CDR2 YENEEA. Researchers prepared the TRB cDNA libraries using 5' RACE with UMI labels. TCRdb re-called the 5' RACE reads and gives one entry per CDR3 protein, without DNA. The sample table sets out approximately 3,400 distinct CDR3 sequences. The V call is TRBV11-3, the J call TRBJ1-1; TCRdb names TRBD1, which stays unverified in the absence of DNA. The sequence came from a human donor in good health. Some clones in this sample may be carry-over from other donors' samples. Material: naive CXCR3- CD8+ T cells from blood. The subset denotes: CD45RO-CCR7+CD27+CD95- naive CD8+ T cells lacking CXCR3 (TNR3-). The CDR3 protein is CASSGDSQGITEAFF.